Each of the 25 T cell receptor beta chains below was sequenced from the same sample in a study of blood T cell repertoires in COVID-19 (dated by TCRdb to 2018 to 2020). The library came from the immunoSEQ multiplex PCR assay. In its TCRdb copy, this immuneACCESS table keeps in-frame sequences only and misses some clones. Where compared with another copy, unresolved V genes explain less than half of these, and the others have no known cause. The sample table contains 85,000 to 110,000 clones; only one count was recorded for roughly 87% of them. The top ten constitute 3.1% of the sample. The sequenced sample was peripheral blood. These receptor sequences come from a man aged 50 to 59 in a cohort sampled during active COVID-19.

This chain uses TRBV15 with TRBJ1-1; D gene unclear. Trimming stripped 0 bases from V and 2 bases from J, with 7 bases between. CDR3 size: 14 residues. The germline CDR1 and CDR2 sequences are LNHNV and YYDKDF (reference sequence). The CDR3: CATSRDAANTEAFF. CDR3 nucleotide sequence: TGTGCCACCAGCAGAGACGCGGCTAACACTGAAGCTTTCTTT.

This clone turned up a few times. The chain links TRBV18 to TRBJ2-6; D gene ambiguous. CDR1 and CDR2 from the germline V gene are KGHSH and LQKENI. Trimming cost V 3 bases and J 2 bases, with 8 bases left between them. The CDR3 covers 15 residues. This chain's CDR3 is CASSPRPPGANVLTF. The CDR3 DNA follows: TGTGCCAGCTCACCCAGGCCCCCTGGGGCCAACGTCCTGACTTTC.

The chain uses TRBV5-1 and TRBJ1-1, with 7 bases matching TRBD1. CDR1 and CDR2 from the germline V gene are SGHRS and YFSETQ. V was clipped by 3 bases and J by 0 bases; unmatched bases: 11. The CDR3 sequence is 17 residues long. As DNA, the CDR3 is TGCGCCAGCAGCTCGGGGGACAGAATTAACATGAACACTGAAGCTTTCTTT. Protein sequence: CASSSGDRINMNTEAFF.

The CDR3 nucleotides read TGTGCCAGCAGTTTTCGAGTAGCCAATGAGCAGTTCTTC. As protein: CASSFRVANEQFF. The rearrangement uses TRBV12-3 or TRBV12-4 and TRBJ2-7; no clear D. Near its end, the DNA agrees better with TRBJ2-1, so the J call may be wrong. The CDR3 consists of 13 residues.

V usage is TRBV18 and J usage is TRBJ2-1; TRBD1 matches 7 bases. V lost 6 bases and J lost 12; bases outside the gene matches: 14. There are 14 residues in the CDR3. The germline V gene encodes CDR1 KGHSH and CDR2 LQKENI. The CDR3 loop reads CASSQAHGQAGQFF. The CDR3 region has the DNA TGTGCCAGCTCGCAAGCGCATGGACAGGCGGGGCAGTTCTTC. Full variable domain (rest looked up from reference TRBV18 and TRBJ2-1): NAGVMQNPRHLVRRRGQEARLRCSPMKGHSHVYWYRQLPEEGLKFMVYLQKENIIDESGMPKERFSAEFPKEGPSILRIQQVVRGDSAAYFCASSQAHGQAGQFFGPGTRLTVL.

This sequence joins TRBV2 and TRBJ2-2; unclear D gene. Trimming removed 7 bases from V and 0 bases from J, with 9 bases in between. Per germline, CDR1 SNHLY and CDR2 FYNNEI. The CDR3 has 14 residues. The CDR3: CASKLSANTGELFF. Written as DNA, the CDR3 is TGTGCCAGCAAGTTGTCAGCGAACACCGGGGAGCTGTTTTTT.

The gene calls are TRBV18 and TRBJ1-5; the D is unclear. The CDR3 spans 14 residues. From germline, CDR1 is KGHSH and CDR2 LQKENI. V was trimmed by 0 bases and J by 7 bases, leaving 10 bases between them. The CDR3 nucleotides read TGTGCCAGCTCACCACCACGAGTAAACCAGCCCCAGCATTTT. It specifies CASSPPRVNQPQHF. Drawing the rest from reference TRBV18 and TRBJ1-5, the complete variable domain is NAGVMQNPRHLVRRRGQEARLRCSPMKGHSHVYWYRQLPEEGLKFMVYLQKENIIDESGMPKERFSAEFPKEGPSILRIQQVVRGDSAAYFCASSPPRVNQPQHFGDGTRLSIL.

The chain joins TRBV19 to TRBJ1-1; TRBD1 might be the D (5 bases). The CDR3 contains 15 residues. The V end was cut by 4 bases, the J end by 5 bases, with 17 bases between. Looked up from germline, CDR1 is LNHDA and CDR2 is SQIVND (reference sequence). This chain's CDR3 is CASSTRPGLGTEAFF. As DNA, the CDR3 is TGTGCCAGTAGTACCCGGCCAGGGCTGGGAACTGAAGCTTTCTTT.

This rearrangement joins TRBV3-1 (or the pseudogene TRBV3-2) to TRBJ2-3, with TRBD2 matching over 8 bases. The V gene end was trimmed by 0 bases and the J gene end by 5 bases; junction bases not matched to a gene: 10. The germline V gene has CDR1 LGHDT and CDR2 YNNKEL (reference sequence). The CDR3 spans 17 residues. The CDR3: CASSQEGRGGLQDTQYF. CDR3 DNA sequence: TGTGCCAGCAGCCAAGAAGGACGGGGGGGCCTTCAAGATACGCAGTATTTT.

V gene TRBV3-1 (or the pseudogene TRBV3-2) combines with J gene TRBJ1-4, with a tentative D call TRBD1 (6 bases). Germline V lookup: CDR1 LGHDT, CDR2 YNNKEL (reference sequence). V was trimmed by 5 bases and J by 8 bases, leaving 12 bases between them. This CDR3 contains 13 residues. CDR3 region: CASSYREAEKLFF. The CDR3 coding sequence is TGTGCCAGCAGCTACAGGGAAGCCGAAAAACTGTTTTTT.

The rearrangement joins TRBV11-1 to TRBJ1-1; D is undetermined. Germline CDR1 SGHAT, CDR2 FQDESV (reference sequence). The length of the CDR3 is 13 residues. Trimming cost V 5 bases and J 5 bases, with 12 bases left between them. CDR3 DNA sequence: TGTGCCAGCAGCCCCAGAGGGCGAACTGAAGCTTTCTTT. Translated, it gives CASSPRGRTEAFF.

This sequence joins TRBV14 and TRBJ2-5; no reliable D call. With 2 bases removed from V and 3 bases from J, the gap between germline ends came to 10 bases. Germline-derived CDR1 and CDR2 are SGHDN and FVKESK. There are 14 residues in the CDR3. CDR3 bases: TGTGCCAGCAGCCAACGAGGTTTTAAAGAGACCCAGTACTTC. This encodes CASSQRGFKETQYF.

This clone occurred a few times. The V call is TRBV7-9, the J call TRBJ1-1; 7 bases are shared with TRBD1. Looked up from germline, CDR1 is SEHNR and CDR2 is FQNEAQ (reference sequence). CDR3 length: 15 residues. The J segment lost 4 bases and the V segment lost 2 bases, leaving 7 bases of the junction unmatched. The CDR3 is CASSLPTGVGTEAFF. In DNA form, the CDR3 reads TGTGCCAGCAGCTTACCAACAGGGGTTGGCACTGAAGCTTTCTTT.

This clone has only one observation. This chain links TRBV2 with TRBJ2-7; D uncertain. Trimming removed 6 bases at V and 1 base at J, with 13 bases between. The V gene's germline CDR1 is SNHLY and CDR2 FYNNEI. The CDR3 consists of 14 residues. The CDR3 protein is CASRPGSGSYEQYV. DNA of the CDR3: TGTGCCAGCAGACCCGGGTCTGGGTCCTACGAGCAGTACGTC.

The rearrangement uses TRBV3-1 (or the pseudogene TRBV3-2) and TRBJ2-5; 14 bases are shared with TRBD2. The CDR3 spans 18 residues. Germline V gene data show CDR1 as LGHDT and CDR2 as YNNKEL (reference sequence). Trimming removed 0 bases from V and 5 bases from J; junction bases left unmatched: 8. The DNA for the CDR3 is TGTGCCAGCAGCCAAGAAAGACTAGCGGGGGGGCCTGGGGAGACCCAGTACTTC. Translation gives CASSQERLAGGPGETQYF.

This clone occurred a few times. The rearrangement joins TRBV7-9 to TRBJ2-5; 7 bases align to TRBD2. There are 13 residues in the CDR3. The V segment lost 5 bases and the J segment 5 bases; nucleotides outside the gene matches: 5. CDR1 and CDR2 from the germline V gene are SEHNR and FQNEAQ (reference sequence). The CDR3 protein is CASSPDGGETQYF. The CDR3 DNA sequence: TGTGCCAGCAGCCCCGACGGGGGGGAGACCCAGTACTTC.

J is TRBJ2-7 and V is TRBV5-8; 9 bases map to TRBD1. The V and J ends lost 4 bases and 2 bases, in that order; junction bases with no gene match: 7. Looked up from germline, CDR1 is SGHTS and CDR2 is YDEGEE. The CDR3 is 15 residues long. The DNA of the CDR3 is TGTGCCAGCAGCGGCGGGACAGGGATCGCCTACGAGCAGTACTTC. Protein product: CASSGGTGIAYEQYF.

In its sample, this clone was seen once. The chain has TRBV5-1 and TRBJ1-1, with D uncertain. The CDR3 covers 13 residues. The V end lost 4 bases, the J end lost 0 bases, and 7 bases lay between the germline ends. Germline CDR1 is SGHRS and CDR2 is YFSETQ. The CDR3 loop is CASSASVNTEAFF. Written as DNA, the CDR3 is TGCGCCAGCAGCGCCTCAGTGAACACTGAAGCTTTCTTT.

The gene calls are TRBV4-2 and TRBJ2-3; the D is unclear. The CDR3 totals 13 residues. Per the germline V gene, CDR1 is LGHNA and CDR2 is YNFKEQ. Trimming took off 0 bases at V and 7 bases at J, with 8 bases between the two ends. The CDR3: CASSQDEANTQYF. CDR3 nucleotides: TGTGCCAGCAGCCAAGACGAAGCCAATACGCAGTATTTT.

The genes are TRBV28 and TRBJ2-7, with 16 bases that match TRBD2. The germline V gene encodes CDR1 MDHEN and CDR2 SYDVKM. V gave up 6 bases and J gave up 5 bases; unmatched junction bases: 10. The CDR3 extends over 17 amino acids. In DNA form, the CDR3 reads TGTGCCAGCAGCACCGGGACTAGCGGGGGGGCAGGTCACGAGCAGTACGTC. Encoded protein: CASSTGTSGGAGHEQYV.

The chain carries TRBV5-6 and TRBJ2-1; the match to TRBD2 covers 8 bases. Losses at the gene ends were 3 bases for V and 5 bases for J; bases not matched to a gene: 16. The V gene's germline CDR1 is SGHDT and CDR2 YYEEEE. This CDR3 is built from 18 residues. CDR3 coding DNA: TGTGCCAGCAGCTCCCTAATGGGGTCGACTAGCGTGGACAATGAGCAGTTCTTC. This sequence encodes CASSSLMGSTSVDNEQFF.

The chain recombines TRBV7-6 with TRBJ2-3; 11 bases agree with TRBD2. J lost 2 bases, V lost 0 bases, and 7 bases had no gene match. The CDR3 is 18 amino acids. CDR1 SGHVS and CDR2 FNYEAQ come from the germline V gene. CDR3 protein: CASSLAILAGGATDTQYF. The CDR3 bases are TGTGCCAGCAGCTTAGCTATTCTAGCGGGGGGTGCCACAGATACGCAGTATTTT.

This chain uses TRBV27 with TRBJ1-2, with D possibly TRBD1 on 5 matching bases. The CDR3 runs to 14 residues. V lost 4 bases and J 4 bases, leaving 13 bases between the germline ends. Germline-derived CDR1 and CDR2 are MNHEY and SMNVEV (reference sequence). The CDR3 nucleotides read TGTGCCAGCAGTTCAGGGTCCCTTGGCTATGGCTACACCTTC. Translating it yields CASSSGSLGYGYTF.

The gene calls are TRBV18 and TRBJ2-7; a weak D match, TRBD2 (5 bases). The CDR3 is made up of 14 amino acids. V lost 6 bases, J lost 3 bases, and 15 bases lay in between. The germline V gene has CDR1 KGHSH and CDR2 LQKENI. In DNA, the CDR3 is TGTGCCAGCTCTCCCACACTAGAGGTCTACGAGCAGTACTTC. Amino acids: CASSPTLEVYEQYF.

The chain links TRBV5-1 to TRBJ2-5, with D maybe TRBD2 (5 bases). Germline V lookup: CDR1 SGHRS, CDR2 YFSETQ. The CDR3 has 14 amino acids. The V gene lost 4 bases and the J gene lost 4 bases, with 14 bases spanning the gap. Written as DNA, the CDR3 is TGCGCCAGCAGCCGCGCCGAGGGCGGAGAGACCCAGTACTTC. This encodes CASSRAEGGETQYF.